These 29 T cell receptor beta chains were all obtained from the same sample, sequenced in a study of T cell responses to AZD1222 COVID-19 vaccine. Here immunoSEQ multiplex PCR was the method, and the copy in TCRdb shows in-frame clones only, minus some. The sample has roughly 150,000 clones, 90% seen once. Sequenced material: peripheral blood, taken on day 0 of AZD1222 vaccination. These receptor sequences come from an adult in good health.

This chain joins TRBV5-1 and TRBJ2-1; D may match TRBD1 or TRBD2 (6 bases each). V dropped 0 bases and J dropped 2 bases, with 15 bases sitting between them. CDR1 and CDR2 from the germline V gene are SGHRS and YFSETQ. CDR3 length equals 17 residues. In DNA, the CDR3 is TGCGCCAGCAGCTTGGCTAGTAGAGGGGGGCCCTACAATGAGCAGTTCTTC. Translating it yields CASSLASRGGPYNEQFF.

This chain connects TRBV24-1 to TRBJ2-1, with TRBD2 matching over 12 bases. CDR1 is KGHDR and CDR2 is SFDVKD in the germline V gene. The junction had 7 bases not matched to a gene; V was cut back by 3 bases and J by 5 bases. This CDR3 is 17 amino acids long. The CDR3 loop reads CATSDHRLAGVNNEQFF. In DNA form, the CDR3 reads TGTGCCACCAGTGATCATAGACTAGCGGGAGTTAACAATGAGCAGTTCTTC.

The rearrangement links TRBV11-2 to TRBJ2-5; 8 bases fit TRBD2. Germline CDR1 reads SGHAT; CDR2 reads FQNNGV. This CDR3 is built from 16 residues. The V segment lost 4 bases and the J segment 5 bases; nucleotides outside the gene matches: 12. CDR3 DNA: TGTGCCAGCAGCTCAGATACACGTAGCGGGACGGAGACCCAGTACTTC. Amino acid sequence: CASSSDTRSGTETQYF.

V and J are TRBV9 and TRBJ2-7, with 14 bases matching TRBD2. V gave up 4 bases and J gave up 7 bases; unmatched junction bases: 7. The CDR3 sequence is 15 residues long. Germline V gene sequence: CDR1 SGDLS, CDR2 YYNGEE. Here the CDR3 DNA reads TGTGCCAGCAGCCCCGGGACTAGCGGGAGTGGTGAGCAGTACTTC. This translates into CASSPGTSGSGEQYF.

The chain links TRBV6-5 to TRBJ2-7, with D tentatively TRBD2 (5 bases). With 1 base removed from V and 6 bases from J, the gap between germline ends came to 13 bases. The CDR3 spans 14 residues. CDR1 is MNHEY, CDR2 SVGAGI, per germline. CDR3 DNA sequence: TGTGCCAGCAGTTACTTGGGAGAGATGTCCGAGCAGTACTTC. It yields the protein CASSYLGEMSEQYF.

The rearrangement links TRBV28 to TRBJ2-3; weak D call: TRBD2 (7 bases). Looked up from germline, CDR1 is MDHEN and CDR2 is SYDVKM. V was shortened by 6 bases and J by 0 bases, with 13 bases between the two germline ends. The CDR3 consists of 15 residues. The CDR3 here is CASSPGEGSTDTQYF. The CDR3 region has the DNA TGTGCCAGCAGCCCAGGGGAGGGTAGCACAGATACGCAGTATTTT.

The CDR3 protein is CASSLSGNTEAFF. The CDR3 nucleotides read TGTGCCAGCAGCTTATCGGGTAACACTGAAGCTTTCTTT. The V and J genes are TRBV7-2 and TRBJ1-1; no definite D call. V was pared by 2 bases and J by 2 bases, with 6 bases between. Per germline, CDR1 SGHTA and CDR2 FQGNSA. This CDR3 is 13 amino acids long. The complete variable domain, with remaining parts taken from reference TRBV7-2 and TRBJ1-1, reads GAGVSQSPSNKVTEKGKDVELRCDPISGHTALYWYRQSLGQGLEFLIYFQGNSAPDKSGLPSDRFSAERTGGSVSTLTIQRTQQEDSAVYLCASSLSGNTEAFFGQGTRLTVV.

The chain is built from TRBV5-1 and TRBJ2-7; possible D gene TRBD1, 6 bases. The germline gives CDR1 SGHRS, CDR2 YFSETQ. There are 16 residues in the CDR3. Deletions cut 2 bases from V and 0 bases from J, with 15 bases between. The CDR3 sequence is CASSLSGTPSSYEQYF. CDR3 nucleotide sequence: TGCGCCAGCAGCTTATCCGGGACACCGAGCTCCTACGAGCAGTACTTC.

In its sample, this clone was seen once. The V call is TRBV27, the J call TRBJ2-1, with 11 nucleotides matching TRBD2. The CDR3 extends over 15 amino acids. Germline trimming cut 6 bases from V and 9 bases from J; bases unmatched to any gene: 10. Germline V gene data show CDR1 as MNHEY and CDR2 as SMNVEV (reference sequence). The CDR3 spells CASSQLAGDRGEQFF. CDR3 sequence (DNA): TGTGCCAGCAGCCAACTAGCGGGAGATCGGGGTGAGCAGTTCTTC.

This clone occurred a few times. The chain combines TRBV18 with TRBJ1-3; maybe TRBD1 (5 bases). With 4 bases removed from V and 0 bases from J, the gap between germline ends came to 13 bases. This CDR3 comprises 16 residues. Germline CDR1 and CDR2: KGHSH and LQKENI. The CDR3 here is CASSRDGLSSGNTIYF. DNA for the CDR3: TGTGCCAGCTCACGGGACGGCCTGAGCTCTGGAAACACCATATATTTT.

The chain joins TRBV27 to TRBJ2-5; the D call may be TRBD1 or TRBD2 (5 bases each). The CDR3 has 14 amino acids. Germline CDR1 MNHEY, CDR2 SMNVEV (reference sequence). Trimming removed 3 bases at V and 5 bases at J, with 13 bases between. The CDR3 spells CASSLDGAEETQYF. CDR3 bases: TGTGCCAGCAGTTTGGACGGGGCGGAGGAGACCCAGTACTTC.

CDR3 protein: CASSSLIAQGWENTEAFF. The CDR3 DNA follows: TGTGCCAGCAGTTCTCTTATCGCACAGGGTTGGGAGAACACTGAAGCTTTCTTT. The chain uses TRBV5-6 and TRBJ1-1; D perhaps matches TRBD1 (6 bases). Germline-derived CDR1 and CDR2 are SGHDT and YYEEEE. The CDR3 covers 18 residues. V was cut by 5 bases and J by 1 base, with 24 bases left in between. Drawing the rest from reference TRBV5-6 and TRBJ1-1, the complete variable domain is DAGVTQSPTHLIKTRGQQVTLRCSPKSGHDTVSWYQQALGQGPQFIFQYYEEEERQRGNFPDRFSGHQFPNYSSELNVNALLLGDSALYLCASSSLIAQGWENTEAFFGQGTRLTVV.

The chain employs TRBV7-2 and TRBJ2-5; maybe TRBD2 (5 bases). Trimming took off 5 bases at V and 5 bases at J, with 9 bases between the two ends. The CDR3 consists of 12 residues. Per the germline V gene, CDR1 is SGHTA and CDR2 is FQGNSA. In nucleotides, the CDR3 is TGTGCCAGCAGCCCCTCGGGGGAGACCCAGTACTTC. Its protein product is CASSPSGETQYF.

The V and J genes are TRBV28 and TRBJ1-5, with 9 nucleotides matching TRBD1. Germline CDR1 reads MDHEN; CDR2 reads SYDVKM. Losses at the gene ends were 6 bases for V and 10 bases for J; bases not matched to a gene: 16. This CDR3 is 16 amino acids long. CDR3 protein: CASSQTLTGGWDPQHF. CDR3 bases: TGTGCCAGCAGCCAAACCCTGACAGGGGGTTGGGATCCCCAGCATTTT.

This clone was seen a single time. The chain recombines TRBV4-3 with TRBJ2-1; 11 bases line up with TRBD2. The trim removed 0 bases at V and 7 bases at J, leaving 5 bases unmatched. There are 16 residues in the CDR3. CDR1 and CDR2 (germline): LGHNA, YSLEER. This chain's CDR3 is CASSQELAGDLNEQFF. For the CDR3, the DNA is TGCGCCAGCAGCCAAGAACTAGCGGGAGATTTGAATGAGCAGTTCTTC.

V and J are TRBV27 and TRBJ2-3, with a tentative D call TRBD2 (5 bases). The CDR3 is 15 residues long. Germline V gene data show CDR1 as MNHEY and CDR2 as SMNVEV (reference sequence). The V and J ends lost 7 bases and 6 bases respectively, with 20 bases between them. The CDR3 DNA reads TGTGCCAGCACACTAGTCGGCGGGTGGTTGGATACGCAGTATTTT. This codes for CASTLVGGWLDTQYF.

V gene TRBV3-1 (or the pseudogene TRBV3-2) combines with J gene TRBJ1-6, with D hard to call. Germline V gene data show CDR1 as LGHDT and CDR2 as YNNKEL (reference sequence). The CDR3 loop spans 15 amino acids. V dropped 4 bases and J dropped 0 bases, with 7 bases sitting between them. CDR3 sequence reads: CASSLGNSYNSPLHF. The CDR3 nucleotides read TGTGCCAGCAGCCTCGGGAACTCCTATAATTCACCCCTCCACTTT.

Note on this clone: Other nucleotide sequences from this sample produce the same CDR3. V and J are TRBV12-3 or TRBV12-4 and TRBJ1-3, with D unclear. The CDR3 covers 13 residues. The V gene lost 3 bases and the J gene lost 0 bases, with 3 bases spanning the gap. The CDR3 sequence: CASSFSSGNTIYF. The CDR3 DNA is TGTGCCAGCAGTTTTTCCTCTGGAAACACCATATATTTT.

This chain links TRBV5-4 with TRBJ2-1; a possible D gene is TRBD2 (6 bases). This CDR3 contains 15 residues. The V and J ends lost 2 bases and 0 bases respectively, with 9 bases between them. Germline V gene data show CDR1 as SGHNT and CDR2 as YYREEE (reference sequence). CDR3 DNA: TGTGCCAGCAGCTTAGGACTAAGCTCCTACAATGAGCAGTTCTTC. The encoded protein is CASSLGLSSYNEQFF.

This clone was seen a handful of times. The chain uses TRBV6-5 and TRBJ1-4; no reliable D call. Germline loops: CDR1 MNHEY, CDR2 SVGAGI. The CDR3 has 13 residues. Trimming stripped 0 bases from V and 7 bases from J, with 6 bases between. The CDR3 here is CASSYSPGEKLFF. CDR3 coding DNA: TGTGCCAGCAGTTACTCGCCGGGTGAAAAACTGTTTTTT.

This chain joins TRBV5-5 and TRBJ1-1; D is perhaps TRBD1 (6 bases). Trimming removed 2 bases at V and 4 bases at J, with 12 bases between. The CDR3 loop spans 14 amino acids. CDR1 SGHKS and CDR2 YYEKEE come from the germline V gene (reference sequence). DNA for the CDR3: TGTGCCAGCAGCTTAATGGGGGCGAGCACTGAAGCTTTCTTT. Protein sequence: CASSLMGASTEAFF.

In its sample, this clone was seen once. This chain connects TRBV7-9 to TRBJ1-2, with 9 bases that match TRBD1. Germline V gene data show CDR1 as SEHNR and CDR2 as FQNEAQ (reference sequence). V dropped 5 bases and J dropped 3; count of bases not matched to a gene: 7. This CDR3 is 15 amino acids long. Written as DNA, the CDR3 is TGTGCCAGCAGCCCCACAGGGGGCCTTTACTATGGCTACACCTTC. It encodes CASSPTGGLYYGYTF.

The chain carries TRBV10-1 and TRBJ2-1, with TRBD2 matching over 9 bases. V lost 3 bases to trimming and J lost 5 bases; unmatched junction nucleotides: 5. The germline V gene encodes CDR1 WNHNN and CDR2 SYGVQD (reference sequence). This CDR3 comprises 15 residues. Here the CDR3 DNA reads TGCGCCAGCAGTGAAGGGACTAGCTTTCACAATGAGCAGTTCTTC. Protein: CASSEGTSFHNEQFF.

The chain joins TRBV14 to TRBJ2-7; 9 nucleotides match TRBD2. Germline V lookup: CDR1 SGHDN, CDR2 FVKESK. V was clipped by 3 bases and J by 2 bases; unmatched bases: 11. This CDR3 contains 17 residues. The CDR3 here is CASSQFIHSSGTYEQYF. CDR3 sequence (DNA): TGTGCCAGCAGCCAGTTTATTCATTCTAGCGGGACCTACGAGCAGTACTTC.

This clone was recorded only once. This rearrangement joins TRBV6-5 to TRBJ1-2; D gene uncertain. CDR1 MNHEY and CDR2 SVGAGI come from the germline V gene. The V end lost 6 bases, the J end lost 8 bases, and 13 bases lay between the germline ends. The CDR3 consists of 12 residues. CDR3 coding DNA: TGTGCCAGCAGCCTCAGAGAAAACGGCTACACCTTC. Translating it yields CASSLRENGYTF.

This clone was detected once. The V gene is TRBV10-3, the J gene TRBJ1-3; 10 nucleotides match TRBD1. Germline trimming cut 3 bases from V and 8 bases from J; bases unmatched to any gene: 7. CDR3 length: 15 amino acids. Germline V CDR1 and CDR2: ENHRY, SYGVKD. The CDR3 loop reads CAISDSGTGVYTIYF. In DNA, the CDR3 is TGTGCCATCAGTGATTCCGGGACAGGGGTGTACACCATATATTTT.

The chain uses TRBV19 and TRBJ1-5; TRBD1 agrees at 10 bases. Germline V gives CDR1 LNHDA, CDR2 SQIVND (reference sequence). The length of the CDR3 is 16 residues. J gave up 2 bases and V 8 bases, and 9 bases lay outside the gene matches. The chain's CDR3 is CASSPETGGRNQPQHF. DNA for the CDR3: TGTGCCAGTTCTCCGGAGACAGGGGGCCGCAATCAGCCCCAGCATTTT.

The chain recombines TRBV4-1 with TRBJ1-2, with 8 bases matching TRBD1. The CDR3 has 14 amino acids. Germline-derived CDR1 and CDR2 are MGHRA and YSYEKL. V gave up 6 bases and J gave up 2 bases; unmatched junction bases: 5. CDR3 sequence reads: CASRPGQGNYGYTF. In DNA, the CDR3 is TGCGCCAGCAGACCCGGACAGGGCAACTATGGCTACACCTTC.

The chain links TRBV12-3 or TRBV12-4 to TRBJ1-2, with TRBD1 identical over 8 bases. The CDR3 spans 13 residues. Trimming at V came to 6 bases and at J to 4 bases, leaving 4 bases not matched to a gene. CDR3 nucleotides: TGTGCCAGCAGCGACAGGGGAACCTATGGCTACACCTTC. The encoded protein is CASSDRGTYGYTF.